This T cell receptor (beta chain) is drawn from a study of blood T cell repertoires in COVID-19. Germline V gene data show CDR1 as MDHEN and CDR2 as SYDVKM. CDR3 length: 12 amino acids. V lost 5 bases and J lost 1, with 5 bases in between. The data were produced by immunoSEQ multiplex PCR, yet TCRdb's version contains in-frame clones alone and is incomplete. The profile covers approximately 180,000 clones, with 70% to 90% appearing a single time and roughly 2.6% taken by the ten largest. The sample consisted of peripheral blood. The receptor was derived from a man aged 40-49 years with active or convalescent COVID-19. V gene TRBV28 combines with J gene TRBJ1-1; the D gene is possibly TRBD1 (5 bases). CDR3 sequence reads: CASSQGNTEAFF. The CDR3 nucleotides read TGTGCCAGCAGTCAGGGGAACACTGAAGCTTTCTTT.